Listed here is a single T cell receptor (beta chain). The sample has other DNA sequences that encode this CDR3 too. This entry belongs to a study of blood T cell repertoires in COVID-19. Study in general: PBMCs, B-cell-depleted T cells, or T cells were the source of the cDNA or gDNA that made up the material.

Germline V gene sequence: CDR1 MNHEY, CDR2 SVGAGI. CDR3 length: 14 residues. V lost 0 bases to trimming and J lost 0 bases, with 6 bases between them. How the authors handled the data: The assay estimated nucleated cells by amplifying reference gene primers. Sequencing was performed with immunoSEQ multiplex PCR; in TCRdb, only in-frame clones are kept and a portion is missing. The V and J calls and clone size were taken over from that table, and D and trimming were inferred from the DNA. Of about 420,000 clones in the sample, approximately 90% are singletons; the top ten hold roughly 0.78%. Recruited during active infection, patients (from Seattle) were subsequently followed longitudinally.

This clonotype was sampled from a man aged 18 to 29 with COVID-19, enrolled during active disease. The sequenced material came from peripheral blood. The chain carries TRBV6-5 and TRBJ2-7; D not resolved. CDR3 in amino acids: CASSYSPGSYEQYF. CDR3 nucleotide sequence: TGTGCCAGCAGTTACTCTCCAGGCTCCTACGAGCAGTACTTC.